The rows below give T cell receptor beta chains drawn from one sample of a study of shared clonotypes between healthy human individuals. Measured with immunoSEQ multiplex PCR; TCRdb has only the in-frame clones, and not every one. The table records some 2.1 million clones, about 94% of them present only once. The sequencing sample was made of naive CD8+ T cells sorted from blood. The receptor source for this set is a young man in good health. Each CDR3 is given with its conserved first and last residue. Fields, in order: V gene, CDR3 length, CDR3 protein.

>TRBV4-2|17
CASSQSVLRGRGETQYF
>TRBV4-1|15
CASSQDHGGAFLRYF
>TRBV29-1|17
CSVEGVSGESSYNEQFF
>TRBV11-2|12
CASGHDNPAVDF
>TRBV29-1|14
CSVESTGMNTEAFF
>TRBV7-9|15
CASSKDRERNQPQHF
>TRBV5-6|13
CASSSGAGQPQHF
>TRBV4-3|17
CASSLGALGEGPDEQYF
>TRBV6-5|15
CASSYIRPAYNEQFF
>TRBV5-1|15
CASRPAQDRAYGYTF
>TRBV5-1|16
CASSFMGQGGPDTQYF
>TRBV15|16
CATSRVGAGSSYEQYF
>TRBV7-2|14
CASSLDSGNTEAFF
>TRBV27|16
CASSSSGGDTFHEQYF
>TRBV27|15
CASSSGEGPNQPQHF
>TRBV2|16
CASSESGQSSYNEQFF
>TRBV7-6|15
CASSLAPGATYEQYF
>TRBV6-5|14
CASSYGQGAHEQYF
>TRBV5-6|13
CASSIQGNTEAFF
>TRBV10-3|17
CAISESITNLRDYGYTF
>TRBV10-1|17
CASSESTPSWVGNEQFF
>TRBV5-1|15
CASSDPATSTYGYTF
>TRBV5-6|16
CASSLGLAGNTGELFF
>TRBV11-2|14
CASSLDAVTYEQYF
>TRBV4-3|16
CASSQGLRLHQYEQYF
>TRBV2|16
CASSEGDAPGWGTQYF
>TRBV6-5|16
CASSYFGGLSYNEQFF
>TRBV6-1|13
CASSDVRGGGYTF
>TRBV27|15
CASTSFRGAGETQYF
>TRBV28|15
CASSSPGTNYNEQFF
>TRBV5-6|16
CASSLRWDSSIHEQFF
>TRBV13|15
CASSPGLTNTGELFF
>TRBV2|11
CASSVEEKLFF
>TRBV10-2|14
CASRVAGASNEQFF
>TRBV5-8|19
CASSFPAPERPGTNEKLFF
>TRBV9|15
CASSGTGVPGNTIYF
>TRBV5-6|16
CASSLTLGQYPYEQYF
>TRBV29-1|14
CSVEVTSFLETQYF
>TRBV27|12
CASSLLGSEQYF
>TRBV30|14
CAWSGGSGANVLTF
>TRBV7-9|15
CASSHPLAGTYEQYF
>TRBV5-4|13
CASSRDSPYEQYF
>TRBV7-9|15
CASSLQGATNEKLFF
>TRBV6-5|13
CASSSDGNYGYTF
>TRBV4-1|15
CASSQEGVSGETQYF
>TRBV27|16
CASSPVGDPRRPEAFF
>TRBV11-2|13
CASSPLARGPVFF
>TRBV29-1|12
CSIERQTGELFF
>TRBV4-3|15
CASSQEISGGYGYTF
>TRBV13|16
CASSFTPSGSTDTQYF
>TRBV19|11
CASSAPGELFF
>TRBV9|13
CASGAGGGAEAFF
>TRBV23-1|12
CASRGGTGELFF